The 12 T cell receptor beta chains reported below all come from one sample, sequenced in a study of CD8+ T cells in alopecia areata (dated by TCRdb to the late 2010s). In the paper's terms, the time point label means: baseline before oral tofacitinib. The library relied on the immunoSEQ multiplex PCR assay. To provide template for TCR sequencing, every sample had RNA extracted and reverse transcribed into cDNA. TCRdb re-hosts the immuneACCESS table, in-frame sequences only. Its copies lack some clones; in the studies checked, an unresolved V gene accounts for under half of them, and the cause for the rest is not known. Here the sample has 69,000 or so clones; roughly 57% occur a single time. 17% of the sample lies in the top ten. This material consisted of CD8+ T cells sorted from blood, taken at week 0. These receptors were collected from a human donor with alopecia areata.

This clone appeared a few times. This sequence joins TRBV7-6 and TRBJ2-3, with D unclear. The CDR3 is 16 residues long. V lost 5 bases, J lost 1 base, and 16 bases lay in between. The germline V gene encodes CDR1 SGHVS and CDR2 FNYEAQ. The CDR3 bases are TGTGCCAGCAGCCCGGCCCCGGATCCCGGCACAGATACGCAGTATTTT. It specifies CASSPAPDPGTDTQYF. The full variable domain, with the rest looked up from reference TRBV7-6 and TRBJ2-3, is GAGVSQSPRYKVTKRGQDVALRCDPISGHVSLYWYRQALGQGPEFLTYFNYEAQQDKSGLPNDRFSAERPEGSISTLTIQRTEQRDSAMYRCASSPAPDPGTDTQYFGPGTRLTVL.

This chain joins TRBV29-1 and TRBJ1-2; no clear D. The CDR3 consists of 13 residues. CDR1 is SQVTM and CDR2 is ANQGSEA in the germline V gene. The ends were cut back, 3 bases at V and 4 bases at J, with 12 bases in the middle. The CDR3 loop is CSVETQDRYGYTF. CDR3 nucleotide sequence: TGCAGCGTTGAGACACAAGATCGCTATGGCTACACCTTC.

This clone was observed a few times. The chain has TRBV2 and TRBJ2-7; D may be TRBD1 (6 bases). Trimming shortened V by 7 bases and J by 0 bases, and 7 bases separated the two germline ends. CDR3 length equals 12 residues. Germline V gene lookup returns CDR1 SNHLY and CDR2 FYNNEI. CDR3 sequence reads: CASIQGSYEQYF. As DNA, the CDR3 is TGTGCCAGCATACAGGGCTCCTACGAGCAGTACTTC.

The genes are TRBV25-1 and TRBJ2-5; 11 nucleotides align to TRBD1. The CDR3 runs to 13 residues. Losses at the gene ends were 8 bases for V and 4 bases for J; bases not matched to a gene: 3. In germline, CDR1 is MGHDK, CDR2 SYGVNS. This CDR3 is CASGQGAGETQYF. CDR3 nucleotide sequence: TGTGCCAGCGGACAGGGGGCGGGAGAGACCCAGTACTTC.

This clone came up once. V is TRBV7-7 and J is TRBJ2-1; D is unclear. Germline CDR1 SSHAT, CDR2 FNYEAQ (reference sequence). CDR3 size: 14 residues. The V gene lost 3 bases and the J gene lost 7 bases, with 13 bases spanning the gap. The CDR3 nucleotides are TGTGCCAGCAGCTTGGCGAGTGGAATAAATGAGCAGTTCTTC. It specifies CASSLASGINEQFF.

The chain carries TRBV4-1 and TRBJ2-7; the D is unclear. V lost 0 bases and J lost 6, with 9 bases in between. Per germline, CDR1 MGHRA and CDR2 YSYEKL. This CDR3 has 13 amino acids. The CDR3 DNA reads as TGCGCCAGCAGCCAAGATTTCGGGTTCGAGCAGTACTTC. Amino acids: CASSQDFGFEQYF.

The rearrangement links TRBV9 to TRBJ2-7; perhaps TRBD2 as D (6 bases). Germline CDR1 and CDR2: SGDLS and YYNGEE. Trimming left V 5 bases short and J 6 bases short, with 15 bases between. The CDR3 extends over 13 amino acids. The CDR3 nucleotides are TGTGCCAGCAGTGCCGGTCCGGAGGGCGAGCAGTACTTC. Translated, it gives CASSAGPEGEQYF.

V and J are TRBV5-1 and TRBJ1-2, with D maybe TRBD1 (5 bases). Trimming removed 1 base at V and 5 bases at J, with 15 bases between. The CDR3 length is 15 residues. Per germline, CDR1 SGHRS and CDR2 YFSETQ. The CDR3 spells CASSLWQGRYYGYTF. The CDR3 coding sequence is TGCGCCAGCAGCTTGTGGCAGGGAAGATATTATGGCTACACCTTC. Complete variable domain (other parts from reference TRBV5-1 and TRBJ1-2): KAGVTQTPRYLIKTRGQQVTLSCSPISGHRSVSWYQQTPGQGLQFLFEYFSETQRNKGNFPGRFSGRQFSNSRSEMNVSTLELGDSALYLCASSLWQGRYYGYTFGSGTRLTVV.

J is TRBJ2-4 and V is TRBV19, with 8 bases lining up with TRBD1. V lost 0 bases to trimming and J lost 1 base; unmatched junction nucleotides: 5. Germline assignment: CDR1 LNHDA and CDR2 SQIVND (reference sequence). The CDR3 contains 17 residues. CDR3 sequence (DNA): TGTGCCAGTAGTATAGATACAGGGGGAAGGGCCAAAAACATTCAGTACTTC. This translates into CASSIDTGGRAKNIQYF.

This chain joins TRBV1 and TRBJ2-3; the table assigns TRBD2, which was not confirmed against the DNA. TRBV1 is a known pseudogene. The CDR3 extends over 11 amino acids. The CDR3 nucleotides are TGTAGCGGGGGGCCGGGAGATACGCAGTATTTT. Protein sequence: CSGGPGDTQYF.

This clone was detected only a few times. V and J are TRBV28 and TRBJ2-1; no clear D gene. Germline values: CDR1 MDHEN, CDR2 SYDVKM. The V and J ends lost 6 bases and 8 bases respectively, with 17 bases between them. The length of the CDR3 is 14 residues. The CDR3 DNA follows: TGTGCCAGCAGCCCAGCCGCTAGTTTTTATGAGCAGTTCTTC. It yields the protein CASSPAASFYEQFF.

Points on this clone: An end of the junction does not agree with germline; a read error may underlie this. The chain carries TRBV5-4 and TRBJ2-7, with 9 bases identical to TRBD1. Germline CDR1 and CDR2: SGHNT and YYREEE (reference sequence). The CDR3 covers 15 residues. The CDR3 sequence: CASSHSATGGYEQYF. CDR3 DNA: TGCGCCAGCAGCCACTCTGCGACAGGGGGCTACGAGCAGTACTTC. The full variable domain, with the rest looked up from reference TRBV5-4 and TRBJ2-7, is ETGVTQSPTHLIKTRGQQVTLRCSSQSGHNTVSWYQQALGQGPQFIFQYYREEENGRGNFPPRFSGLQFPNYSSELNVNALELDDSALYLCASSHSATGGYEQYFGPGTRLTVT.